The source of this TCR beta chain is a study of T cells after posttransplantation cyclophosphamide. Study outcomes and limitations: Recipient CMV seropositivity and CMV reactivation strongly tracked TRB clonality.

Profiled with immunoSEQ multiplex PCR; TCRdb holds only in-frame clones, not every one. This table has under 75,000 clones, 93% appearing once. Comments on this clone: As yet, its antigen is unknown.

The CDR3 runs to 15 residues. The ends lost 7 bases at V and 5 bases at J; junction bases unmatched: 11. Germline V gives CDR1 LNHDA, CDR2 SQIVND (reference sequence). Material for sequencing was PBMCs. The sequence came from a woman between 25 and 40 years old in good health and a related stem cell transplant donor. V gene TRBV19 combines with J gene TRBJ2-5; 9 bases agree with TRBD2. The CDR3 region has the DNA TGTGCCAGTACCCCAGGGCGGGGGGGCTCGGAGACCCAGTACTTC. Translating it yields CASTPGRGGSETQYF.